This T cell receptor beta chain was obtained from a study of blood T cell repertoires in COVID-19. About the study: The samples span acute and convalescent COVID-19 from the United States, Italy and Spain. Sources were T cells, B-cell-depleted T cells, or PBMCs; the material itself was cDNA or gDNA.

In the authors' methods: Amplification of reference gene primers was used by the study to estimate nucleated cell counts. Here immunoSEQ multiplex PCR was the method, and the copy in TCRdb shows in-frame clones only, minus some. Clone size and V and J calls were adopted from that table, with D and trimming inferred from the DNA. The sample yields about 90,000 clones, about 90% seen once. CDR3 length: 14 amino acids. Trimming took 3 bases from V and 6 from J, leaving 14 bases between them. Germline lookup yields CDR1 SGHRS and CDR2 YFSETQ. What was sequenced was peripheral blood. V and J are TRBV5-1 and TRBJ2-3; perhaps TRBD2 as D (5 bases). The TCR comes from a human donor with active COVID-19. The donor label of this sample is uncertain. The CDR3 DNA follows: TGCGCCAGCAGCTGGAGCGGATCATTGGATACGCAGTATTTT. This sequence encodes CASSWSGSLDTQYF. Combining the CDR3 with reference TRBV5-1 and TRBJ2-3 gives the whole variable domain KAGVTQTPRYLIKTRGQQVTLSCSPISGHRSVSWYQQTPGQGLQFLFEYFSETQRNKGNFPGRFSGRQFSNSRSEMNVSTLELGDSALYLCASSWSGSLDTQYFGPGTRLTVL.